What follows describes a single TCR beta chain. This sample was included in a study of blood T cell repertoires in COVID-19. Turning to the study itself: The United States, Italy and Spain provided the acute and convalescent COVID-19 samples. From T cells, B-cell-depleted T cells, or PBMCs came the material, which was cDNA or gDNA.

Patients at the Seattle site were enrolled during active infection and followed longitudinally. The V gene lost 1 base and the J gene lost 3 bases, with 10 bases spanning the gap. The germline CDR1 and CDR2 sequences are SGHVS and FQNEAQ. This CDR3 is built from 15 residues. Original handling: Amplified reference gene primers provided the basis for estimating nucleated cell counts. Profiling relied on immunoSEQ multiplex PCR, and the TCRdb table lists in-frame clones only, not all of them. The D gene and trimming were derived from the DNA, and the V and J assignments and clone size from that table. The sample has hundreds of thousands of clones, roughly 92% seen once.

The rearrangement links TRBV7-8 to TRBJ1-5, with D possibly matching TRBD1 (5 bases). The sample consisted of peripheral blood. The clonotype comes from a man in his sixties with COVID-19, enrolled during active disease. The DNA of the CDR3 is TGTGCCAGCAGCTTAGTCAAACAGGTCAATCAGCCCCAGCATTTT. The encoded protein is CASSLVKQVNQPQHF.